These 2 T cell receptor beta chains share one sample of origin, sequenced in a study of early T cells in non-severe SARS-CoV-2 infection. Each CDR3 protein is one row after TCRdb ran MiXCR on the 5' RACE reads. This sample carries 70,000 to 95,000 distinct CDR3 sequences, 11% to 15% of them seen once, and the ten largest clones take roughly 11%. Sequencing was performed on whole blood. These receptors were collected from an adult who was a healthcare worker with PCR-confirmed SARS-CoV-2 infection or an uninfected control (not recorded which).

V is TRBV28 and J is TRBJ1-4; 10 bases line up with TRBD1. The germline CDR1 and CDR2 sequences are MDHEN and SYDVKM. This CDR3 is built from 15 residues. The V segment lost 5 bases and the J segment 5 bases; nucleotides outside the gene matches: 5. The CDR3 region has the DNA TGTGCCAGCAGTGACAGGACAGGGGGGAATGAAAAACTGTTTTTT. Translating gives CASSDRTGGNEKLFF. Full variable domain (rest looked up from reference TRBV28 and TRBJ1-4): DVKVTQSSRYLVKRTGEKVFLECVQDMDHENMFWYRQDPGLGLRLIYFSYDVKMKEKGDIPEGYSVSREKKERFSLILESASTNQTSMYLCASSDRTGGNEKLFFGSGTQLSVL.

This clonotype was recorded many times. This chain joins TRBV5-6 and TRBJ1-4; D not certain. The CDR3 sequence is 14 residues long. Germline V gene data show CDR1 as SGHDT and CDR2 as YYEEEE. V was cut by 4 bases and J by 6 bases, with 13 bases left in between. The CDR3 reads CASSLAGSHEKLFF. CDR3 DNA sequence: TGTGCCAGCAGCCTTGCGGGCTCCCATGAAAAACTGTTTTTT. Full variable domain (missing parts from reference TRBV5-6 and TRBJ1-4): DAGVTQSPTHLIKTRGQQVTLRCSPKSGHDTVSWYQQALGQGPQFIFQYYEEEERQRGNFPDRFSGHQFPNYSSELNVNALLLGDSALYLCASSLAGSHEKLFFGSGTQLSVL.